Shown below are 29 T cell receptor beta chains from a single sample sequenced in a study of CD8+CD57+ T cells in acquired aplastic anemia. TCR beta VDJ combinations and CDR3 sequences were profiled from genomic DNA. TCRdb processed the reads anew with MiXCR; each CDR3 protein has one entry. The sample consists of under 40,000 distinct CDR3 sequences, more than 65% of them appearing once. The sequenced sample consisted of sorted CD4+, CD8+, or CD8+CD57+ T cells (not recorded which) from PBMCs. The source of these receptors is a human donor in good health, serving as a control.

As DNA, the CDR3 is TGTGCCAGCAGTGAAGGGCTAGCTCCCTACAATGAGCAGTTCTTC. This gives the protein CASSEGLAPYNEQFF. The V gene is TRBV2, the J gene TRBJ2-1; the D gene is possibly TRBD2 (5 bases). CDR1 and CDR2 (germline): SNHLY, FYNNEI. Trimming shortened V by 1 base and J by 2 bases, and 9 bases separated the two germline ends. The CDR3 is made up of 15 amino acids. The variable domain in full, with the rest retrieved from reference TRBV2 and TRBJ2-1, is EPEVTQTPSHQVTQMGQEVILRCVPISNHLYFYWYRQILGQKVEFLVSFYNNEISEKSEIFDDQFSVERPDGSNFTLKIRSTKLEDSAMYFCASSEGLAPYNEQFFGPGTRLTVL.

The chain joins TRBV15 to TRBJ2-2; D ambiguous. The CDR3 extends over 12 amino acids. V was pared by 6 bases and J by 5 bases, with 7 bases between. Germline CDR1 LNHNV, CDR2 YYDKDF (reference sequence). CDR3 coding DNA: TGTGCCACCAGGGTGTTAACCGGGGAGCTGTTTTTT. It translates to CATRVLTGELFF.

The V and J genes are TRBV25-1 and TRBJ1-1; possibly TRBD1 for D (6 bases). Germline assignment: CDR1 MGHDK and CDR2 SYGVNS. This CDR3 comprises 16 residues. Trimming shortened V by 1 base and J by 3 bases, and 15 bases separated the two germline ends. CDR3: CASSESGTGLDTEAFF. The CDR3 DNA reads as TGTGCCAGCAGTGAATCCGGCACAGGGTTGGACACTGAAGCTTTCTTT.

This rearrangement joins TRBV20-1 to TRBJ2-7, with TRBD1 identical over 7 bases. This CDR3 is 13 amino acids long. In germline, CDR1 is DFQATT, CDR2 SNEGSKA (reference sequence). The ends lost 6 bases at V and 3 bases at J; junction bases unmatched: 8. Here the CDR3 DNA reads TGCAGTGCCCCCCGACAGGGAAGCTACGAGCAGTACTTC. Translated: CSAPRQGSYEQYF.

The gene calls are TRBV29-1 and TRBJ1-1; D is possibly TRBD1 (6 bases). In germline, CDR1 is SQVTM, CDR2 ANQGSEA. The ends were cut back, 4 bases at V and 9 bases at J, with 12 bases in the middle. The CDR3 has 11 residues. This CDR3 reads CSVAGAAKAFF. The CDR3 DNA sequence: TGCAGCGTTGCGGGGGCGGCGAAAGCTTTCTTT.

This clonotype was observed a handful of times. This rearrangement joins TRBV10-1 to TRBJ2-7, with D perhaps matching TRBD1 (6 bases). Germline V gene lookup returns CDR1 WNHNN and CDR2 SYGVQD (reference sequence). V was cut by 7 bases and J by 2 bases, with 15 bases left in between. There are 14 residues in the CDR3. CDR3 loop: CASMTDSPTYEQYF. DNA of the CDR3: TGCGCCAGCATGACGGACAGCCCGACCTACGAGCAGTACTTC.

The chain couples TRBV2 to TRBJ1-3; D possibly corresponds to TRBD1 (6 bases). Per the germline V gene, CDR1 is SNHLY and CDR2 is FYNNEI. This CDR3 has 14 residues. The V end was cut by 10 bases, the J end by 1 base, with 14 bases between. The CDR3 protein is CATTGGPSGNTIYF. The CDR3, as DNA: TGTGCCACCACGGGGGGCCCGTCTGGAAACACCATATATTTT.

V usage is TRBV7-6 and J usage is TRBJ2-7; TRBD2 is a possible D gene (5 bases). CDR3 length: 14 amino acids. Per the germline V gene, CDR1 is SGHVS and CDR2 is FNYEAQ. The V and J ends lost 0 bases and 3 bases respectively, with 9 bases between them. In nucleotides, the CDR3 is TGTGCCAGCAGCTTAGCGGGAGAAATCTACGAGCAGTACTTC. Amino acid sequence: CASSLAGEIYEQYF. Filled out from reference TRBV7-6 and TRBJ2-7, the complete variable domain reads GAGVSQSPRYKVTKRGQDVALRCDPISGHVSLYWYRQALGQGPEFLTYFNYEAQQDKSGLPNDRFSAERPEGSISTLTIQRTEQRDSAMYRCASSLAGEIYEQYFGPGTRLTVT.

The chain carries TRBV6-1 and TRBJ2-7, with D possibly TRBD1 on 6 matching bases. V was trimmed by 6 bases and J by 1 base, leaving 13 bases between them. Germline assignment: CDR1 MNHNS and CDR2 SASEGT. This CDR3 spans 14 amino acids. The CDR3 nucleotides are TGTGCCAGCAGCCCCCTACAGGGATCCTACGAGCAGTACTTC. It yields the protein CASSPLQGSYEQYF.

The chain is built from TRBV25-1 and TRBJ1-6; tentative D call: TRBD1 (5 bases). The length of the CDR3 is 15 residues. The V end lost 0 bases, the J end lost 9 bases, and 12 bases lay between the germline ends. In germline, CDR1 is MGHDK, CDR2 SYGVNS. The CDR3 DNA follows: TGTGCCAGCAGTGAATATGGGGAGGGACTTTCACCCCTCCACTTT. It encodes CASSEYGEGLSPLHF.

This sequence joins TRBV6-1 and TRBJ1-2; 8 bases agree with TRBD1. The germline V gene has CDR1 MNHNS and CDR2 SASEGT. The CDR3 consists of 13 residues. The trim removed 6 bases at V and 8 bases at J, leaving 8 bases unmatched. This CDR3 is CASRETGGWGYTF. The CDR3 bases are TGTGCCAGCAGGGAAACAGGGGGTTGGGGCTACACCTTC.

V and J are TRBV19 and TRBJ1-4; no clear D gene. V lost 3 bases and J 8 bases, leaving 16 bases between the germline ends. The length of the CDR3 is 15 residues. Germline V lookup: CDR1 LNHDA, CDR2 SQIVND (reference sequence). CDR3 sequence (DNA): TGTGCCAGTAGTATGATTGGTGAGGGCGGCGAAAAACTGTTTTTT. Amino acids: CASSMIGEGGEKLFF. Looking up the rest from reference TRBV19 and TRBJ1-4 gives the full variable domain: DGGITQSPKYLFRKEGQNVTLSCEQNLNHDAMYWYRQDPGQGLRLIYYSQIVNDFQKGDIAEGYSVSREKKESFPLTVTSAQKNPTAFYLCASSMIGEGGEKLFFGSGTQLSVL.

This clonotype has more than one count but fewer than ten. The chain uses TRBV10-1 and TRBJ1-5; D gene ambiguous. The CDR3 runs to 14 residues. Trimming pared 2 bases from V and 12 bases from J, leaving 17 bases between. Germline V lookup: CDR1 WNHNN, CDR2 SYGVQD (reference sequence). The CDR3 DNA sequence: TGCGCCAGCAGTGAGAGGAAAGGACGGAGGTTCCAGCATTTT. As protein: CASSERKGRRFQHF.

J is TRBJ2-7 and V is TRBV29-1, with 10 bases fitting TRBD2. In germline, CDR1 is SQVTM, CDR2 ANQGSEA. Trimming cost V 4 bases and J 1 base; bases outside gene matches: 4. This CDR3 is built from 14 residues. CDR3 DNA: TGCAGCGTTGTAAGGACTAGCGGTTCCTACGAGCAGTACTTC. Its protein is CSVVRTSGSYEQYF.

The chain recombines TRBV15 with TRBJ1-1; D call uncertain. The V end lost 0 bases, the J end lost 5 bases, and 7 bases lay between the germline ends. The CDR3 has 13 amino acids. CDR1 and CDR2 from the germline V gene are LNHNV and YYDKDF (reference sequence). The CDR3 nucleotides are TGTGCCACCAGCAGAGATCTCCGAACTGAAGCTTTCTTT. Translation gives CATSRDLRTEAFF.

The CDR3 loop reads CSAVTSGSYGYTF. CDR3 coding DNA: TGCAGTGCTGTTACTTCGGGGTCCTATGGCTACACCTTC. The V gene is TRBV20-1, the J gene TRBJ1-2; D is undetermined. This CDR3 is built from 13 residues. With 5 bases removed from V and 4 bases from J, the gap between germline ends came to 14 bases. Germline loops: CDR1 DFQATT, CDR2 SNEGSKA (reference sequence).

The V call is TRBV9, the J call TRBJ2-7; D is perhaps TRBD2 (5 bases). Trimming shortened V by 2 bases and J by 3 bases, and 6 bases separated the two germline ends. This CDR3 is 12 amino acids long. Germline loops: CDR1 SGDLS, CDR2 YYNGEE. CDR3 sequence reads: CASSVSGYEQYF. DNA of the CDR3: TGTGCCAGCAGCGTCAGCGGCTACGAGCAGTACTTC.

The CDR3 coding sequence is TGTGCCAGCAGTCCAGGGAACGGAGTGGATACGCAGTATTTT. It translates to CASSPGNGVDTQYF. The V call is TRBV2, the J call TRBJ2-3; TRBD1 might be the D (5 bases). CDR1 and CDR2 from the germline V gene are SNHLY and FYNNEI. Trimming took off 5 bases at V and 6 bases at J, with 15 bases between the two ends. This CDR3 is built from 14 residues.

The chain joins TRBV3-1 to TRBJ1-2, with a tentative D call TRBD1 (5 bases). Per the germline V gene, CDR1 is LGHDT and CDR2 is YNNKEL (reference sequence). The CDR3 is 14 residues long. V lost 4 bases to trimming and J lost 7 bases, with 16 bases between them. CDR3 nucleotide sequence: TGTGCCAGCAGCCCAAGCCCAGGGATCGGTGGCTACACCTTC. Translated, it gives CASSPSPGIGGYTF.

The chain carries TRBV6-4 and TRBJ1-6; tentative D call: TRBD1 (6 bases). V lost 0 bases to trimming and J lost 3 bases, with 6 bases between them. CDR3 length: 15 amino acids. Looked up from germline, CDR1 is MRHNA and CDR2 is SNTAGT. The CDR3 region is CASSDSGHYNSPLHF. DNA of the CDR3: TGTGCCAGCAGTGACTCGGGACACTATAATTCACCCCTCCACTTT.

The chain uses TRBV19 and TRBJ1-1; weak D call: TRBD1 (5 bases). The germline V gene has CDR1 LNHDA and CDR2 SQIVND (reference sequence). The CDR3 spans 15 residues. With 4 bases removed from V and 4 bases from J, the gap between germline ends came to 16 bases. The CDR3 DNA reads TGTGCCAGTAGTACGGCCGGGACCGGGCTCACTGAAGCTTTCTTT. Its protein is CASSTAGTGLTEAFF.

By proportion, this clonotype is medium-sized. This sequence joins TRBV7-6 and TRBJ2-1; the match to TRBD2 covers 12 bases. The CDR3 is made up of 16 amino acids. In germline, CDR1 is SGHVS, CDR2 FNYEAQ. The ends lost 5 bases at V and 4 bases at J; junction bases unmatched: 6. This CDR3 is CASSIPTSGGYNEQFF. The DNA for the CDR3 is TGTGCCAGCAGCATACCAACTAGCGGGGGGTACAATGAGCAGTTCTTC.

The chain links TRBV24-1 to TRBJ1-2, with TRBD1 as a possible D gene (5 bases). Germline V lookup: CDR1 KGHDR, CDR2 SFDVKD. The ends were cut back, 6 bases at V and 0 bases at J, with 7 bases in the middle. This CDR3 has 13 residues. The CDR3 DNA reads TGTGCCACCAGTCTGACAGCTAACTATGGCTACACCTTC. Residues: CATSLTANYGYTF.

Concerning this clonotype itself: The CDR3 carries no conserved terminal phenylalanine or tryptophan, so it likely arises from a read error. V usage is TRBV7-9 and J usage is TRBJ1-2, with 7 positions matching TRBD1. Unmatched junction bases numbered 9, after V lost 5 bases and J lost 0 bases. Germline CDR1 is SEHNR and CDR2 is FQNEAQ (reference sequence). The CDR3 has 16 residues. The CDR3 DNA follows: TGTGCCAGCAGCACTCCGACCGGGACAGCTAACTATGGCTACACCCTC. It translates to CASSTPTGTANYGYTL.

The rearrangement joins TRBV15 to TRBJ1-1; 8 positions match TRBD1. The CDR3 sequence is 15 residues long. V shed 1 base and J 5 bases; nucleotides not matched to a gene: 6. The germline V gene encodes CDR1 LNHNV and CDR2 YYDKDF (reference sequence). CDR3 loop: CATSRGRQGLTEAFF. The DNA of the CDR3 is TGTGCCACCAGCAGAGGAAGACAGGGGCTAACTGAAGCTTTCTTT.

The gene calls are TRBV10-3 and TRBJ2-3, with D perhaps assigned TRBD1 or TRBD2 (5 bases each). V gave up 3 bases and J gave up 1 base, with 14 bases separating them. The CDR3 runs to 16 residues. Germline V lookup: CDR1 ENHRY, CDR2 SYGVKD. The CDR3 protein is CAISERAGSGTDTQYF. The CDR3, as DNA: TGTGCCATCAGTGAAAGGGCAGGGAGTGGCACAGATACGCAGTATTTT.

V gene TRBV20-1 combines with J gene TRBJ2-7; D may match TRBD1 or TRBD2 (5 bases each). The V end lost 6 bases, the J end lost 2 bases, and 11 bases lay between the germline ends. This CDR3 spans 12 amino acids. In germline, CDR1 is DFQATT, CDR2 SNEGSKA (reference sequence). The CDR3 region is CSARDRTYEQYF. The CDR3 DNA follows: TGCAGTGCAAGGGACCGTACCTACGAGCAGTACTTC.

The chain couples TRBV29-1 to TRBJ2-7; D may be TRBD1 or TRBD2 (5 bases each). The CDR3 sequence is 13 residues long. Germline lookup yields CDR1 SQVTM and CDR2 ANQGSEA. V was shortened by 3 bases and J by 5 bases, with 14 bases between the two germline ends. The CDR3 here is CSVDPWGTHEQYF. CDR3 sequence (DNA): TGCAGCGTTGACCCCTGGGGGACCCACGAGCAGTACTTC.

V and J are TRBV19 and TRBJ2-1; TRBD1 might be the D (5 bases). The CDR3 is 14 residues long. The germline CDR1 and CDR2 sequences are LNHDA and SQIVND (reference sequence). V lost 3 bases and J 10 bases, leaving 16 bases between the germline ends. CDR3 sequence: CASSMTYSAGEQFF. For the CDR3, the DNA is TGTGCCAGTAGTATGACCTATTCAGCAGGGGAGCAGTTCTTC.